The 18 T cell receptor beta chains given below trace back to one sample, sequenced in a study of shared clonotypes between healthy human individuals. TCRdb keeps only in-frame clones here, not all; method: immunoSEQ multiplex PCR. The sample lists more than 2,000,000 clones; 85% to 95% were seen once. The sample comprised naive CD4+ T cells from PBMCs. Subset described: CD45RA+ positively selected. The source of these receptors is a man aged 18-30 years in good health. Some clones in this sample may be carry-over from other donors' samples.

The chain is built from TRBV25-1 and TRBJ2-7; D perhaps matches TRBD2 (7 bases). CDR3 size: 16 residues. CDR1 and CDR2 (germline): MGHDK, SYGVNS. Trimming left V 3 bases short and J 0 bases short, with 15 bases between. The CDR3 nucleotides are TGTGCCAGCAGTGAGAGGGGGAGGGGATACTCCTACGAGCAGTACTTC. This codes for CASSERGRGYSYEQYF.

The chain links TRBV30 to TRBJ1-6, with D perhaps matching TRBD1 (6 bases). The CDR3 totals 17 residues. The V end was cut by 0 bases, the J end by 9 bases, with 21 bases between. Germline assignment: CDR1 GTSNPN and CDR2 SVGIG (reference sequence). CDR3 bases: TGTGCCTGGAGTGTACAGGGCAGCGGTTTTGACTTTTCACCCCTCCACTTT. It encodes CAWSVQGSGFDFSPLHF. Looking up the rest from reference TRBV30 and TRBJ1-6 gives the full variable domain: SQTIHQWPATLVQPVGSPLSLECTVEGTSNPNLYWYRQAAGRGLQLLFYSVGIGQISSEVPQNLSASRPQDRQFILSSKKLLLSDSGFYLCAWSVQGSGFDFSPLHFGNGTRLTVT.

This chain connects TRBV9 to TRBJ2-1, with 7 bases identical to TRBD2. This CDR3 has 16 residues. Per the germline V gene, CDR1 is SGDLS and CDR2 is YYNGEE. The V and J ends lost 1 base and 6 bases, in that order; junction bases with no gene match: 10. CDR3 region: CASSVTSGDGLNEQFF. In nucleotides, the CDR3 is TGTGCCAGCAGCGTAACCAGCGGGGATGGGCTCAATGAGCAGTTCTTC.

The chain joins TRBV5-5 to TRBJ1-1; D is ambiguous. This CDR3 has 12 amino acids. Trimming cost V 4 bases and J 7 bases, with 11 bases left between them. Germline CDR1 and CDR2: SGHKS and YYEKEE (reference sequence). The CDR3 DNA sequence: TGTGCCAGCAGCCCCCCGTGGAGTGAAGCTTTCTTT. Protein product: CASSPPWSEAFF.

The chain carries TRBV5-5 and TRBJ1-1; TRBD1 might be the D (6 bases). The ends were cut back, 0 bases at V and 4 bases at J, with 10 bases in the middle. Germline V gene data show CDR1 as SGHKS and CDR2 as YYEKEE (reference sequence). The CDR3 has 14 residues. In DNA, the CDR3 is TGTGCCAGCAGCTTGGGAACAGGGTCCACTGAAGCTTTCTTT. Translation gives CASSLGTGSTEAFF.

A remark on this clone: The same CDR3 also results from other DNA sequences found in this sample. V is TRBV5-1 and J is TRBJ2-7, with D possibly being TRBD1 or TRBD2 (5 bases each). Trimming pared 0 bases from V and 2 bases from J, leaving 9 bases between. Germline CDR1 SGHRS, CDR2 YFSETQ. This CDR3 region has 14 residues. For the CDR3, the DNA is TGCGCCAGCAGCTTGGGTGGGGGTACCTACGAGCAGTACTTC. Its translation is CASSLGGGTYEQYF.

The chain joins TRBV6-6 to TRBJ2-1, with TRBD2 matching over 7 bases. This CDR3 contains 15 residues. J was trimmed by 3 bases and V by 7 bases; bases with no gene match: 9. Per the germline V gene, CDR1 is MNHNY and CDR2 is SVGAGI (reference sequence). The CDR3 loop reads CASTRAGPNYNEQFF. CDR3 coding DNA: TGTGCCAGCACACGAGCGGGACCCAACTACAATGAGCAGTTCTTC.

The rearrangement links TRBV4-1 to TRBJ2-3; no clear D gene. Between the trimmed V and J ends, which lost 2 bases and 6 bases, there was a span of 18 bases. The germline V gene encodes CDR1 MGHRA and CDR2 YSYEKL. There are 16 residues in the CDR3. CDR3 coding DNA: TGCGCCAGCAGCCAATGGGGTGATTCGGGTACGGATACGCAGTATTTT. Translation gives CASSQWGDSGTDTQYF.

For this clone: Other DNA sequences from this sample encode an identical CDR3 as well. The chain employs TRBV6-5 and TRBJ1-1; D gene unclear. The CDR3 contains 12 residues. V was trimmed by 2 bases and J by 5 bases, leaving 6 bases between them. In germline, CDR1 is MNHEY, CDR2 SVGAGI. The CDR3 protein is CASSYPVTEAFF. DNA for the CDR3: TGTGCCAGCAGTTACCCAGTAACTGAAGCTTTCTTT.

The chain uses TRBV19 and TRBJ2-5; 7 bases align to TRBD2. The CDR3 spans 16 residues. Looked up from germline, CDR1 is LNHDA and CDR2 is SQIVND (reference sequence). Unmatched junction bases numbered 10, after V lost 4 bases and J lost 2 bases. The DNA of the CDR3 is TGTGCCAGTAGTAAGGGGTGGGCGGGGGAGCAAGAGACCCAGTACTTC. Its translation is CASSKGWAGEQETQYF.

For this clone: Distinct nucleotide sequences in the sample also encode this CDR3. The CDR3 sequence is CASGLVDGTEAFF. DNA for the CDR3: TGTGCTAGTGGTTTGGTAGATGGCACTGAAGCTTTCTTT. The J gene is TRBJ1-1, the V gene TRBV12-5; D is unclear. The CDR3 runs 13 residues. CDR1 is LGHNT, CDR2 FRNRAP, per germline. The V end lost 0 bases, the J end lost 4 bases, and 6 bases lay between the germline ends.

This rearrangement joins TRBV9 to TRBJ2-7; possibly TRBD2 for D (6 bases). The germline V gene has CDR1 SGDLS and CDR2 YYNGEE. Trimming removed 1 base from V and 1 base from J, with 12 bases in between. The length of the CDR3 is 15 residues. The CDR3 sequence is CASSVNPGESYEQYF. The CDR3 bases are TGTGCCAGCAGCGTAAACCCGGGAGAATCCTACGAGCAGTACTTC.

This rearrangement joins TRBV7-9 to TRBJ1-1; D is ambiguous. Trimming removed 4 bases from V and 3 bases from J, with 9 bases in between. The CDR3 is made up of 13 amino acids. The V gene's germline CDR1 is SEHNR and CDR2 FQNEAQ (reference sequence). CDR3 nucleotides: TGTGCCAGCAGCTCCTCCGGGGACACTGAAGCTTTCTTT. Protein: CASSSSGDTEAFF.

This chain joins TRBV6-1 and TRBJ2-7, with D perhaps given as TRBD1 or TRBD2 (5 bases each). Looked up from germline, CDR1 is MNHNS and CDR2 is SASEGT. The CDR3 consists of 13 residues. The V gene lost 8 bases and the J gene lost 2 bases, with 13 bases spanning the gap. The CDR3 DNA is TGTGCCAGCGGTTCAATGGGGGCCTACGAGCAGTACTTC. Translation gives CASGSMGAYEQYF.

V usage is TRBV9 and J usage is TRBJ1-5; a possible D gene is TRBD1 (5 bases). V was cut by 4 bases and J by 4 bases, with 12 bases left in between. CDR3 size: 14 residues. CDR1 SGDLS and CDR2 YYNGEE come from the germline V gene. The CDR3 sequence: CASSQGGGNQPQHF. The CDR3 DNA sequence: TGTGCCAGCAGCCAAGGCGGGGGAAATCAGCCCCAGCATTTT.

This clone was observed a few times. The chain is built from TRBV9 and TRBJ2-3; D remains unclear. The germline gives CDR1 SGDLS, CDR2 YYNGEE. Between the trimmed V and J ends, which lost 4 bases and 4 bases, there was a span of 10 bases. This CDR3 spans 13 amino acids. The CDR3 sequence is CASSPGIADTQYF. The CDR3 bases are TGTGCCAGCAGCCCGGGTATCGCAGATACGCAGTATTTT.

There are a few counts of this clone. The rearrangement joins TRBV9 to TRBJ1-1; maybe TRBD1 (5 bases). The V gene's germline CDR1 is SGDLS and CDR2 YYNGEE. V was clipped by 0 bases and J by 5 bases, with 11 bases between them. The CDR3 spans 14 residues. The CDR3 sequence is CASSVGWGETEAFF. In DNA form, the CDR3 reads TGTGCCAGCAGCGTAGGGTGGGGGGAAACTGAAGCTTTCTTT.

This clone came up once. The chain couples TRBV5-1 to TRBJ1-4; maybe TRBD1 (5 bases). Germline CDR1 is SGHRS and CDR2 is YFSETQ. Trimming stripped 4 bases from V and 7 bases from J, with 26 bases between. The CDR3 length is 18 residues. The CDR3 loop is CASSLPEGGPTGGEKLFF. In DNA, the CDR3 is TGCGCCAGCAGCCTACCCGAAGGAGGTCCCACGGGGGGTGAAAAACTGTTTTTT.